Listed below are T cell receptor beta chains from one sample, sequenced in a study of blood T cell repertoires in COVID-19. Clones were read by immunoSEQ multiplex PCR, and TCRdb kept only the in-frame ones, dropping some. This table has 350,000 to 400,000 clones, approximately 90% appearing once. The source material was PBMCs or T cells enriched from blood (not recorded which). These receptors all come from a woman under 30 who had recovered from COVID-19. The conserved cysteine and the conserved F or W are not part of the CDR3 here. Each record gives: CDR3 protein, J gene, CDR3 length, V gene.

CDR3 protein: ASSVHTRSGGYT
J gene: TRBJ1-2
CDR3 length: 12
V gene: TRBV2

CDR3 protein: ASSHSGLSYEQY
J gene: TRBJ2-7
CDR3 length: 12
V gene: TRBV3-1/TRBV3-2

CDR3 protein: ASSQGVKRVANYGYT
J gene: TRBJ1-2
CDR3 length: 15
V gene: TRBV5-4

CDR3 protein: ASSSTKTIVYEQY
J gene: TRBJ2-7
CDR3 length: 13
V gene: TRBV5-6

CDR3 protein: ASSPVDGGYEQY
J gene: TRBJ2-7
CDR3 length: 12
V gene: TRBV18

CDR3 protein: SVLQGGTDTQY
J gene: TRBJ2-3
CDR3 length: 11
V gene: TRBV29-1

CDR3 protein: ASSLLGTAFEKLF
J gene: TRBJ1-4
CDR3 length: 13
V gene: TRBV28

CDR3 protein: ASRTTVGKGGNTEAF
J gene: TRBJ1-1
CDR3 length: 15
V gene: TRBV6-4

CDR3 protein: ASSQDRTGELF
J gene: TRBJ2-2
CDR3 length: 11
V gene: TRBV4-2

CDR3 protein: ASSPQGGGRNQPQH
J gene: TRBJ1-5
CDR3 length: 14
V gene: TRBV18

CDR3 protein: ASSAAASTDTQY
J gene: TRBJ2-3
CDR3 length: 12
V gene: TRBV6-4

CDR3 protein: ASSLGYAVMNTEAF
J gene: TRBJ1-1
CDR3 length: 14
V gene: TRBV5-1

CDR3 protein: AWSLGTGFEKLF
J gene: TRBJ1-4
CDR3 length: 12
V gene: TRBV30

CDR3 protein: ASSHRADISYNEQF
J gene: TRBJ2-1
CDR3 length: 14
V gene: TRBV4-3

CDR3 protein: ASSLGTGTPSYEQY
J gene: TRBJ2-7
CDR3 length: 14
V gene: TRBV5-8

CDR3 protein: ASSLDIGQGALSGNTIY
J gene: TRBJ1-3
CDR3 length: 17
V gene: TRBV11-2

CDR3 protein: ASSLPGTSFHEQY
J gene: TRBJ2-7
CDR3 length: 13
V gene: TRBV5-4

CDR3 protein: ASSLYHGYQETQY
J gene: TRBJ2-5
CDR3 length: 13
V gene: TRBV7-3

CDR3 protein: ASSLAAGDTEAF
J gene: TRBJ1-1
CDR3 length: 12
V gene: TRBV5-1

CDR3 protein: ASSHHDRDFTNYGYT
J gene: TRBJ1-2
CDR3 length: 15
V gene: TRBV7-2

CDR3 protein: ASSLPGKQPQH
J gene: TRBJ1-5
CDR3 length: 11
V gene: TRBV7-2

CDR3 protein: ASSRGTANTEAF
J gene: TRBJ1-1
CDR3 length: 12
V gene: TRBV3-1/TRBV3-2

CDR3 protein: ASSDGDRLLTEAF
J gene: TRBJ1-1
CDR3 length: 13
V gene: TRBV27

CDR3 protein: ASSPRGTGYT
J gene: TRBJ1-2
CDR3 length: 10
V gene: TRBV28

CDR3 protein: ASSQGLAGGRQY
J gene: TRBJ2-7
CDR3 length: 12
V gene: TRBV3-1/TRBV3-2

CDR3 protein: ASSEPNRGFPLH
J gene: TRBJ1-6
CDR3 length: 12
V gene: TRBV25-1

CDR3 protein: SVVGQGVNTEAF
J gene: TRBJ1-1
CDR3 length: 12
V gene: TRBV29-1

CDR3 protein: ASSLLDGQVKPQH
J gene: TRBJ1-5
CDR3 length: 13
V gene: TRBV28

CDR3 protein: ASSSGTGEFTDTQY
J gene: TRBJ2-3
CDR3 length: 14
V gene: TRBV7-9

CDR3 protein: ASSSSGTGKVYGYT
J gene: TRBJ1-2
CDR3 length: 14
V gene: TRBV13

CDR3 protein: ASTLRGSQPQH
J gene: TRBJ1-5
CDR3 length: 11
V gene: TRBV28

CDR3 protein: ASSLRWGDNSPLH
J gene: TRBJ1-6
CDR3 length: 13
V gene: TRBV27

CDR3 protein: ASSLGTGWDQETQY
J gene: TRBJ2-5
CDR3 length: 14
V gene: TRBV5-1

CDR3 protein: ASSSPGLAGGPSSAYNEQF
J gene: TRBJ2-1
CDR3 length: 19
V gene: TRBV7-6

CDR3 protein: ATSRDSLARNYGYT
J gene: TRBJ1-2
CDR3 length: 14
V gene: TRBV13

CDR3 protein: ASSLPGLTEAF
J gene: TRBJ1-1
CDR3 length: 11
V gene: TRBV5-5

CDR3 protein: SDGTQD
J gene: TRBJ2-5
CDR3 length: 6
V gene: TRBV20-1

CDR3 protein: ASSESIRDPAGGGKFGELF
J gene: TRBJ2-2
CDR3 length: 19
V gene: TRBV10-1

CDR3 protein: AISLAVQETQY
J gene: TRBJ2-5
CDR3 length: 11
V gene: TRBV10-3

CDR3 protein: ASSQDGQGDYGYT
J gene: TRBJ1-2
CDR3 length: 13
V gene: TRBV4-1

CDR3 protein: ASSSGLGNTEAF
J gene: TRBJ1-1
CDR3 length: 12
V gene: TRBV5-5

CDR3 protein: ARGSGGLGSEQF
J gene: TRBJ2-1
CDR3 length: 12
V gene: TRBV2

CDR3 protein: ASGRSGGGDNEQF
J gene: TRBJ2-1
CDR3 length: 13
V gene: TRBV2

CDR3 protein: ASSQDAGIGTEAF
J gene: TRBJ1-1
CDR3 length: 13
V gene: TRBV4-1

CDR3 protein: ASSPWRPPQETQY
J gene: TRBJ2-5
CDR3 length: 13
V gene: TRBV18

CDR3 protein: ASSVGGQGRREPQH
J gene: TRBJ1-5
CDR3 length: 14
V gene: TRBV9